This TCR beta chain was documented in a study of T cell repertoires and HLA-DP antigens. Across the whole study: Donor ages ranged from 18-to-29 to 60-to-69; a couple of men, one woman. Overall study findings and caveats: A non-physiological HeLa system presented antigen to total CD4+ responders. Against one allele, clones undetected before culture averaged about 40%; against the other, under 65%.

The protocol was immunoSEQ multiplex PCR, while the TCRdb copy is restricted to in-frame clones and leaves out a portion. The sample yields 75,000 to 90,000 clones, approximately 89% seen once. Worth noting for this clone: Its target is unknown.

The germline V gene encodes CDR1 MNHNY and CDR2 SVGAGI (reference sequence). V lost 0 bases to trimming and J lost 4 bases; unmatched junction nucleotides: 6. This CDR3 region has 16 residues. This TCR was sampled from a man aged 50 or older in good health and CMV-seronegative. V is TRBV6-6 and J is TRBJ2-5; 9 bases map to TRBD2. The specimen sequenced was CD4+ T cells from PBMCs. The CDR3 region is CASSYSAGGPRETQYF. CDR3 DNA sequence: TGTGCCAGCAGTTACTCGGCGGGAGGGCCACGAGAGACCCAGTACTTC.